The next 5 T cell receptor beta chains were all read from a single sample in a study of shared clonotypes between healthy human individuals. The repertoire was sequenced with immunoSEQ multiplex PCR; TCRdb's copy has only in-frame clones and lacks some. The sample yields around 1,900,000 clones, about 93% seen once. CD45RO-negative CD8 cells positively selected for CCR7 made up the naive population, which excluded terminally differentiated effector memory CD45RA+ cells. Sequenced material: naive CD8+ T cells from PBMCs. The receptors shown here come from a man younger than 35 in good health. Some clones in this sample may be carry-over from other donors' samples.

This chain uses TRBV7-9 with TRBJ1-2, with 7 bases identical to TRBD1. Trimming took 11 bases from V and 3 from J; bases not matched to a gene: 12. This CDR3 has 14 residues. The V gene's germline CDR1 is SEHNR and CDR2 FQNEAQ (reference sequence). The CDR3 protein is CAGKRGRDHYGYTF. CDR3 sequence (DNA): TGTGCCGGGAAAAGGGGGCGAGATCACTATGGCTACACCTTC.

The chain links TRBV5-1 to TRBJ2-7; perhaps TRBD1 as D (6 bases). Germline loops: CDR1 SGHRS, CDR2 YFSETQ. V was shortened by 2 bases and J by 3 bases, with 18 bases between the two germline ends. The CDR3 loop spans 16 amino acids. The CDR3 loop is CASSLYGTQGNYEQYF. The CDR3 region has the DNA TGCGCCAGCAGCTTATACGGTACGCAGGGGAACTACGAGCAGTACTTC.

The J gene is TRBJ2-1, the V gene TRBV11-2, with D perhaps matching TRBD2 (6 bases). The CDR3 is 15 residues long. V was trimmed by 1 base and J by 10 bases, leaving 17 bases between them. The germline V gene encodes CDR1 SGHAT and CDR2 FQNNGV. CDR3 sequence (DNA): TGTGCCAGCAGCTTAGTACTAGCCCGGGATGTGGAGCAGTTCTTC. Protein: CASSLVLARDVEQFF.

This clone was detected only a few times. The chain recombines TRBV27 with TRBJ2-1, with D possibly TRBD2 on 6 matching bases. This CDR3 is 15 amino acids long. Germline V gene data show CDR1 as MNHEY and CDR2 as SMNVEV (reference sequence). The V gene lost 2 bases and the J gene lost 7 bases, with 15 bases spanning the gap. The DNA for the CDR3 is TGTGCCAGCAGTTTAGTGGCACTTGGAGGGAATGAGCAGTTCTTC. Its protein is CASSLVALGGNEQFF.

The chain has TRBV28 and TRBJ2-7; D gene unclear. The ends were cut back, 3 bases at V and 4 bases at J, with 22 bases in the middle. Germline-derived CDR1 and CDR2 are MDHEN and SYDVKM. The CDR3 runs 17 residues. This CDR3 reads CASSFYPLGSDRYEQYF. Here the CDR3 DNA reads TGTGCCAGCAGTTTCTACCCCCTCGGGTCCGACCGATACGAGCAGTACTTC.